These 4 T cell receptor beta chains were all obtained from the same sample, sequenced in a study of blood T cell repertoires in COVID-19. The method was immunoSEQ multiplex PCR; TCRdb's version includes in-frame clones alone and lacks a portion of them. The sample holds some 240,000 clones, about 85% seen once. Sequences were obtained from peripheral blood. The receptors here all came from a man aged 55 to 70 who had recovered from COVID-19.

The chain is built from TRBV18 and TRBJ2-1, with a tentative D call TRBD2 (5 bases). Germline lookup yields CDR1 KGHSH and CDR2 LQKENI. V was trimmed by 6 bases and J by 8 bases, leaving 23 bases between them. The CDR3 contains 16 residues. The CDR3 nucleotides are TGTGCCAGCTCCCCCGCCAGTAGTACCGGGATGCATGAGCAGTTCTTC. It codes for CASSPASSTGMHEQFF.

V is TRBV2 and J is TRBJ1-4; 10 nucleotides match TRBD1. The trim removed 5 bases at V and 8 bases at J, leaving 14 bases unmatched. The CDR3 consists of 17 residues. Germline V gives CDR1 SNHLY, CDR2 FYNNEI. The CDR3 region has the DNA TGTGCCAGCAGTAATCCGGGACAGGGGAGTCTCGTAGAAAAACTGTTTTTT. Its translation: CASSNPGQGSLVEKLFF.

V usage is TRBV18 and J usage is TRBJ2-7, with 8 bases that match TRBD1. V lost 5 bases, J lost 5 bases, and 11 bases stayed unmatched. The CDR3 sequence is 15 residues long. Germline CDR1 KGHSH, CDR2 LQKENI. In DNA form, the CDR3 reads TGTGCCAGCTCAGCGTCAGGGGGCAGGATGGACGAGCAGTACGTC. As protein: CASSASGGRMDEQYV.

The V gene is TRBV2, the J gene TRBJ1-5, with D maybe TRBD1 (6 bases). The ends were cut back, 3 bases at V and 7 bases at J, with 10 bases in the middle. Germline assignment: CDR1 SNHLY and CDR2 FYNNEI. This CDR3 contains 13 residues. CDR3 coding DNA: TGTGCCAGCAGTGAGGGGGCTGGGCAGCCCCAGCATTTT. Amino acid sequence: CASSEGAGQPQHF.